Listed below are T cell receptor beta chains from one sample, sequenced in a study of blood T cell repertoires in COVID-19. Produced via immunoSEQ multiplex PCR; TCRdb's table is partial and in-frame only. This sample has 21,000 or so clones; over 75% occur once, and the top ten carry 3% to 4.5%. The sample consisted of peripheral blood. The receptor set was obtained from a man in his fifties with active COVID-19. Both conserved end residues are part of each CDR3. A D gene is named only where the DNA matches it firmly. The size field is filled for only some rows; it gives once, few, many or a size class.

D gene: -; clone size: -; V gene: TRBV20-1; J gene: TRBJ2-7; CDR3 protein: CSASGRGRYEQYF; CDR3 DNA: TGCAGTGCTAGTGGCAGGGGAAGGTACGAGCAGTACTTC
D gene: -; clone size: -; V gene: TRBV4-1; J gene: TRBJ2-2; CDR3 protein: CASSARTATTGELFF; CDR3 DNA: TGCGCCAGCAGCGCACGGACAGCGACCACCGGGGAGCTGTTTTTT
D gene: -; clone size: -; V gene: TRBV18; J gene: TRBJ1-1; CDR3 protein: CASSPVPVGENTEAFF; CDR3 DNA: TGTGCCAGCTCACCGGTCCCCGTGGGAGAGAACACTGAAGCTTTCTTT
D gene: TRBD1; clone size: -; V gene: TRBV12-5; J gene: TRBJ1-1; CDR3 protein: CASGLEGAYEAFF; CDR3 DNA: TGTGCTAGTGGTTTGGAGGGGGCTTATGAAGCTTTCTTT
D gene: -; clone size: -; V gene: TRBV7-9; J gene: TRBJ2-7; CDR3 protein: CASSLGRNYEQYF; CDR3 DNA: TGTGCCAGCAGCTTGGGCCGAAACTACGAGCAGTACTTC
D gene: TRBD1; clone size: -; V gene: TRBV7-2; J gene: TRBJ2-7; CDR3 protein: CASSLAGTESYEQYF; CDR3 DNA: TGTGCCAGCAGCTTAGCGGGGACAGAATCCTACGAGCAGTACTTC
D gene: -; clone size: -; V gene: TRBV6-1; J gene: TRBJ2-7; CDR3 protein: CASSEGDTTSGF; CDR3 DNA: TGTGCCAGCAGTGAAGGGGACACCACCTCGGGCTTC
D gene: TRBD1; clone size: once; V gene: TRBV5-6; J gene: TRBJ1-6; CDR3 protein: CASSTLDRVNSPLHF; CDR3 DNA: TGTGCCAGCAGCACGTTGGACAGGGTTAATTCACCCCTCCACTTT
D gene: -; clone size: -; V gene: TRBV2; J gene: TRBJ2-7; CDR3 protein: CASRPQGDSYEQYF; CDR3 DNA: TGTGCCAGCAGGCCACAGGGAGACAGCTACGAGCAGTACTTC
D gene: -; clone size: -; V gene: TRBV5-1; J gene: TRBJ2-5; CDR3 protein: CASSTRYRETQYF; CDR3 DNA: TGCGCCAGCAGCACGAGGTATAGAGAGACCCAGTACTTC
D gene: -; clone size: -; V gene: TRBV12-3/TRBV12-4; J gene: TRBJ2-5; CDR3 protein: CASTIQETQYF; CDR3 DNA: TGTGCCAGCACCATTCAAGAGACCCAGTACTTC
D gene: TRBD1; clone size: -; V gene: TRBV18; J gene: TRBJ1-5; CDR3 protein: CASSPGQGDNQPQHF; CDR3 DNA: TGTGCCAGCTCACCTGGACAGGGGGACAATCAGCCCCAGCATTTT
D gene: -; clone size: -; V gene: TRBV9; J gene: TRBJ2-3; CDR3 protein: CASSVTGTSTDTQYF; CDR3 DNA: TGTGCCAGCAGCGTAACGGGTACTAGCACAGATACGCAGTATTTT
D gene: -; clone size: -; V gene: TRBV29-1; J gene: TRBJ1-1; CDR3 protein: CSVEGTVNTEAFF; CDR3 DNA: TGCAGCGTTGAAGGGACAGTGAACACTGAAGCTTTCTTT
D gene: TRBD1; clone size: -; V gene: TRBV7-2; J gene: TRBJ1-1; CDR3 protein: CASSLERTGSGTEAFF; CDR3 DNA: TGTGCCAGCAGCTTAGAGCGGACAGGGTCCGGCACTGAAGCTTTCTTT
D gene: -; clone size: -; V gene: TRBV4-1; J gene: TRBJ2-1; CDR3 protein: CASSQPQRPNEQFF; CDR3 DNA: TGCGCCAGCAGCCAACCCCAGAGGCCCAATGAGCAGTTCTTC
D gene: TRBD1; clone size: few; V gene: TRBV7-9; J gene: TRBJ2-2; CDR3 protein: CASSLQGASGELFF; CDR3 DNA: TGTGCCAGCAGCTTACAGGGGGCGAGCGGGGAGCTGTTTTTT
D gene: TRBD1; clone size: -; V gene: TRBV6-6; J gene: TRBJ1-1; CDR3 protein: CASSQDRVDTEAFF; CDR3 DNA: TGTGCCAGCAGTCAGGACAGGGTTGACACTGAAGCTTTCTTT
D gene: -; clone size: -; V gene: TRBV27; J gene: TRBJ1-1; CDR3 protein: CASKQWGDRNTEAFF; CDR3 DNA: TGTGCCAGCAAACAATGGGGCGACAGGAACACTGAAGCTTTCTTT
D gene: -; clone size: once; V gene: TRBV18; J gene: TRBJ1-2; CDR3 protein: CASSLGQGVYGYTF; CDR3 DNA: TGTGCCAGCTCACTAGGTCAGGGTGTCTATGGCTACACCTTC
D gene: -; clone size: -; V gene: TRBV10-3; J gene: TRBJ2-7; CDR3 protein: CAISESFGGVAYEQYF; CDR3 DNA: TGTGCCATCAGTGAGTCGTTCGGCGGGGTTGCCTACGAGCAGTACTTC
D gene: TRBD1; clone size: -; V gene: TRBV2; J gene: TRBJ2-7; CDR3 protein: CASSGDSYEQYF; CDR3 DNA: TGTGCCAGCAGCGGGGACAGTTACGAGCAGTACTTC
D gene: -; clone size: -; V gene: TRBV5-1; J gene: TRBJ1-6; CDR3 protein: CASSRGGEDANNSPLHF; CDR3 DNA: TGCGCCAGCAGCCGGGGAGGAGAAGATGCTAATAATTCACCCCTCCACTTT
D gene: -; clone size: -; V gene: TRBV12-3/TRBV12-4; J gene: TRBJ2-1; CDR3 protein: CASSLLSREQFF; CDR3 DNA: TGTGCCAGCAGTTTACTCTCCAGGGAGCAGTTCTTC
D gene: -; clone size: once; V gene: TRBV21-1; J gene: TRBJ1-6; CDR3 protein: CASSKGASSYNSPLHF; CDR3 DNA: TGTGCCAGCAGCAAAGGGGCGAGCTCCTATAATTCACCCCTCCACTTT
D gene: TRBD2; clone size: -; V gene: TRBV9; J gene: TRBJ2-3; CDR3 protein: CASSPRDYSTDTQYF; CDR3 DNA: TGTGCCAGCAGCCCAAGGGACTATAGCACAGATACGCAGTATTTT
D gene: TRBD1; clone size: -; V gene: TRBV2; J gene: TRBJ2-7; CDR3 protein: CASISTTDREPDYEQYF; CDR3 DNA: TGTGCCAGCATATCGACAACTGACAGGGAACCAGACTACGAGCAGTACTTC
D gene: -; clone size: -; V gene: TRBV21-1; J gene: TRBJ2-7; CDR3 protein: CASSGPGEEYEQYF; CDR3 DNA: TGTGCCAGCAGCGGACCGGGAGAGGAATACGAGCAGTACTTC
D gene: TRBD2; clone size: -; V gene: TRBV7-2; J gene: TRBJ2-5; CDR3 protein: CASSSSGRETQYF; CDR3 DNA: TGTGCCAGCAGCTCTAGCGGGCGGGAGACCCAGTACTTC
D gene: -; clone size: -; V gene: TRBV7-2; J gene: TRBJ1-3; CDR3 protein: CASSYYGSSGNTIYF; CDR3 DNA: TGTGCCAGCAGCTACTATGGGTCGTCTGGAAACACCATATATTTT
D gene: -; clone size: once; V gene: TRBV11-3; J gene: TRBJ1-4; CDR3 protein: CASSRGLGADEKLFF; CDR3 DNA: TGTGCCAGCAGCAGGGGATTGGGGGCTGATGAAAAACTGTTTTTT
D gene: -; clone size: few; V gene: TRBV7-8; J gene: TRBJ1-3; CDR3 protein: CASSLVSQGGNTIYF; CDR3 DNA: TGTGCCAGCAGCTTAGTGAGTCAGGGCGGAAACACCATATATTTT
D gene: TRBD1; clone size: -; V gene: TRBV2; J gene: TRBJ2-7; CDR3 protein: CASSAIGQGYYEQYF; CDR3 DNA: TGTGCCAGCAGTGCTATAGGACAGGGGTACTACGAGCAGTACTTC
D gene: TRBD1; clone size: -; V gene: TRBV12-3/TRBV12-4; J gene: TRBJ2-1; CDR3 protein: CASRDRFNEQFF; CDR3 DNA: TGTGCCAGCAGGGACAGGTTTAATGAGCAGTTCTTC
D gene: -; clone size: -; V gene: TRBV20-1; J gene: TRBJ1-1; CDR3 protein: CSASSRGGTEAFF; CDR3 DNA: TGCAGTGCCAGTAGTAGGGGAGGGACTGAAGCTTTCTTT
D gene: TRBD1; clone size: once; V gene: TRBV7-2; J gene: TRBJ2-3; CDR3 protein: CASSLGPGQGVDTQYF; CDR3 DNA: TGTGCCAGCAGCTTAGGGCCGGGACAGGGAGTAGATACGCAGTATTTT
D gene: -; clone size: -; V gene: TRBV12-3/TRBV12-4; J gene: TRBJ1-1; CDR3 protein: CAAARSTEAFF; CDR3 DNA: TGTGCCGCGGCCCGCTCCACTGAAGCTTTCTTT
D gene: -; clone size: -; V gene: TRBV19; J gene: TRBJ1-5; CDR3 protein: CASSIRGPGDRPQHF; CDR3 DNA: TGTGCCAGTAGTATTAGAGGGCCAGGGGATCGACCCCAGCATTTT
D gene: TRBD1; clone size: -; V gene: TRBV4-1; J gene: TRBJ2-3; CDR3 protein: CASRLTGGGTDTQYF; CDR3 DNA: TGCGCCAGCAGGCTTACAGGGGGAGGCACAGATACGCAGTATTTT
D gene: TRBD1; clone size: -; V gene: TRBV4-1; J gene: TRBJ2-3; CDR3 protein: CASSQAVGTGVSTDTQYF; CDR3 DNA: TGCGCCAGCAGCCAGGCCGTCGGGACAGGCGTAAGCACAGATACGCAGTATTTT